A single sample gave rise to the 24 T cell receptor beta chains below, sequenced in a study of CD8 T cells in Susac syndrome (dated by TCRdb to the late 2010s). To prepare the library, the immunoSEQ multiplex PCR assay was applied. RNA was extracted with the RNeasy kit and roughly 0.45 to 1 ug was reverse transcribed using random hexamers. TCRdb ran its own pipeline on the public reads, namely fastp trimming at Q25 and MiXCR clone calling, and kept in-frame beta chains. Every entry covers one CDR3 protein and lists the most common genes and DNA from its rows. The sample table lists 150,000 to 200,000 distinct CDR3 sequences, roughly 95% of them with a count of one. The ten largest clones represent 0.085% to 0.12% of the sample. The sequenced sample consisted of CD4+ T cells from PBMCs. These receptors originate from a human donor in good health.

CDR3 nucleotide sequence: TGTGCCAGCAGCGTAGTTTCAGGGAACACTGAAGCTTTCTTT. Translating it yields CASSVVSGNTEAFF. The V call is TRBV9, the J call TRBJ1-1; D is undetermined. Germline values: CDR1 SGDLS, CDR2 YYNGEE. The V and J ends lost 0 bases and 1 base respectively, with 7 bases between them. The CDR3 is made up of 14 amino acids. The full variable domain, with the rest looked up from reference TRBV9 and TRBJ1-1, is DSGVTQTPKHLITATGQRVTLRCSPRSGDLSVYWYQQSLDQGLQFLIQYYNGEERAKGNILERFSAQQFPDLHSELNLSSLELGDSALYFCASSVVSGNTEAFFGQGTRLTVV.

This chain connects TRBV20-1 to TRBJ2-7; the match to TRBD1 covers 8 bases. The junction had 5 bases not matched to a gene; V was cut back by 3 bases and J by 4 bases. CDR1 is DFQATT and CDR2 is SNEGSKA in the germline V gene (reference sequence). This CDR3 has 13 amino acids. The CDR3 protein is CSASWDRYYEQYF. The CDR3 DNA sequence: TGCAGTGCTAGTTGGGACAGGTATTACGAGCAGTACTTC.

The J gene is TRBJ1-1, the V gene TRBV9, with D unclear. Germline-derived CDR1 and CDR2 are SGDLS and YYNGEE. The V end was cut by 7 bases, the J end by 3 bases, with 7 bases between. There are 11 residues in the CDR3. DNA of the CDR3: TGTGCCAGCGGCTTGGACACTGAAGCTTTCTTT. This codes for CASGLDTEAFF.

Here the CDR3 reads CSASPVAGANVLTF. The CDR3 DNA is TGCAGTGCTAGCCCGGTTGCTGGGGCCAACGTCCTGACTTTC. The gene calls are TRBV20-1 and TRBJ2-6; D gene uncertain. Trimming took off 3 bases at V and 2 bases at J, with 8 bases between the two ends. Germline-derived CDR1 and CDR2 are DFQATT and SNEGSKA (reference sequence). CDR3 length equals 14 residues.

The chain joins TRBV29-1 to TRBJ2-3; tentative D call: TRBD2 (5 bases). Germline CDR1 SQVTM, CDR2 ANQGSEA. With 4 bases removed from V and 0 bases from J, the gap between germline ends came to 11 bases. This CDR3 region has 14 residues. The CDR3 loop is CSVGESTSTDTQYF. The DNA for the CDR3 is TGCAGCGTTGGGGAGTCCACTAGCACAGATACGCAGTATTTT.

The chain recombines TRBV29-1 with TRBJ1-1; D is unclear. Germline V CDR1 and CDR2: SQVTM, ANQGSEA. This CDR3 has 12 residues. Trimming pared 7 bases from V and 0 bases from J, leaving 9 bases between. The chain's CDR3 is CSGRVMNTEAFF. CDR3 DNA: TGCAGCGGAAGGGTAATGAACACTGAAGCTTTCTTT.

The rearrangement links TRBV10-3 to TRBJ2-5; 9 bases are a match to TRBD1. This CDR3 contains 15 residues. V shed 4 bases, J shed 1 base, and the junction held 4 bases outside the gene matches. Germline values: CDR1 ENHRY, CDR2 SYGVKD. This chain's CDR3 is CAISGEGQGQETQYF. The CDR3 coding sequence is TGTGCCATCAGTGGTGAGGGACAGGGCCAAGAGACCCAGTACTTC.

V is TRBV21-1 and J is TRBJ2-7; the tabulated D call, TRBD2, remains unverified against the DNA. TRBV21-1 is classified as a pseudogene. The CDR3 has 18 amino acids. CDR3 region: CASSKAKTTGLVTYEQYF. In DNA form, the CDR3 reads TGTGCCAGCAGCAAAGCAAAAACGACAGGACTAGTTACCTACGAGCAGTACTTC.

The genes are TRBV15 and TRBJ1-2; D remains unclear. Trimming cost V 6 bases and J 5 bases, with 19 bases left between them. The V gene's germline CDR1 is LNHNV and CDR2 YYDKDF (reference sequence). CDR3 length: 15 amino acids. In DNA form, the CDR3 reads TGTGCCACCAGTCCCGGGGAGGTCATCCTTTATGGCTACACCTTC. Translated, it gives CATSPGEVILYGYTF.

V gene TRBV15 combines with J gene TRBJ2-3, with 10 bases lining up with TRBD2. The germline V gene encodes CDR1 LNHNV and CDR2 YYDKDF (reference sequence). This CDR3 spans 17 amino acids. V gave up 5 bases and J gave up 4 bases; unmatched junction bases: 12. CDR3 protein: CATSARRTSGNADTQYF. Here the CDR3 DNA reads TGTGCCACCAGCGCCCGCCGGACTAGCGGCAACGCAGATACGCAGTATTTT.

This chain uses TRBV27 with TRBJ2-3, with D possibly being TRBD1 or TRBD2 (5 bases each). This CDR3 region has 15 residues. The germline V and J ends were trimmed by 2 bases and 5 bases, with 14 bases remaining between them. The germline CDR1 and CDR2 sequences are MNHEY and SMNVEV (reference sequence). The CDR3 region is CASSLNGMRGDTQYF. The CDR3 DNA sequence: TGTGCCAGCAGTTTAAATGGCATGAGGGGAGATACGCAGTATTTT.

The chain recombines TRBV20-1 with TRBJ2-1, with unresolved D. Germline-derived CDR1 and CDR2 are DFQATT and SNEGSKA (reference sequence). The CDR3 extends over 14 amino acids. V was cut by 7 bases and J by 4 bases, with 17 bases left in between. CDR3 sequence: CSVNSPSKYNEQFF. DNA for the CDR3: TGCAGTGTCAACTCCCCCTCCAAGTACAATGAGCAGTTCTTC.

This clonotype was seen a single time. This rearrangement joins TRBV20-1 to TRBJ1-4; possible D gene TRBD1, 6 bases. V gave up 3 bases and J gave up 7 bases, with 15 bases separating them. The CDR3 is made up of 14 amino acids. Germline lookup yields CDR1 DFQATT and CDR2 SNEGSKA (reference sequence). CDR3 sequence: CSASERLGGEKLFF. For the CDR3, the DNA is TGCAGTGCTAGTGAGCGGTTAGGGGGTGAAAAACTGTTTTTT.

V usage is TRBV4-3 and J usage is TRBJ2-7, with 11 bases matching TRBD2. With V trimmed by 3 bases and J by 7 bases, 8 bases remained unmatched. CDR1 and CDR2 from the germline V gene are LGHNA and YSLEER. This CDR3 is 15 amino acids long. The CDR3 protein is CASSQLASGRWEQYF. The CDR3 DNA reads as TGCGCCAGCAGCCAGTTGGCTAGCGGGAGGTGGGAGCAGTACTTC.

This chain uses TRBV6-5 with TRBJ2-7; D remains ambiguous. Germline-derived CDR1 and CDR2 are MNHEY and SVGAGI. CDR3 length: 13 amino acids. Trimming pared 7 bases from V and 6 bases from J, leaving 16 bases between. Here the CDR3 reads CASTPNSQVEQYF. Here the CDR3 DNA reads TGTGCCAGCACTCCCAACTCGCAAGTCGAGCAGTACTTC.

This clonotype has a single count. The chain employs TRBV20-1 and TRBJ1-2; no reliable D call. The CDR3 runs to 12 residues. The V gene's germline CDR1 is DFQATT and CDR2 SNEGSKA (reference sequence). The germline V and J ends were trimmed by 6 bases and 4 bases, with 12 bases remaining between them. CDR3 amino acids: CSAFKGGYGYTF. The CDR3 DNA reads TGCAGTGCCTTTAAGGGTGGCTATGGCTACACCTTC.

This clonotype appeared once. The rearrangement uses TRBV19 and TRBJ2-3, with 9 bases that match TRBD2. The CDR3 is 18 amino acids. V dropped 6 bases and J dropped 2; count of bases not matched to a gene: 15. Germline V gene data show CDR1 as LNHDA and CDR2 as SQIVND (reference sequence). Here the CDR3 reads CASRRIAGGRAVTDTQYF. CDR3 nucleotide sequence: TGTGCCAGTAGGCGAATAGCCGGCGGGAGGGCCGTCACAGATACGCAGTATTTT.

The DNA for the CDR3 is TGTGCCAGCAGGCCGACCCCAAGCAAAGAGACCCAGTACTTC. Translated: CASRPTPSKETQYF. The rearrangement links TRBV27 to TRBJ2-5; D is uncertain. The CDR3 extends over 14 amino acids. The germline V and J ends were trimmed by 6 bases and 3 bases, with 14 bases remaining between them. Germline V gene sequence: CDR1 MNHEY, CDR2 SMNVEV (reference sequence).

As DNA, the CDR3 is TGTGCCAGCAGTTTGTTCGGAGGCTCCTACGAGCAGTACTTC. Translated, it gives CASSLFGGSYEQYF. V usage is TRBV6-5 and J usage is TRBJ2-7; D is perhaps TRBD2 (5 bases). Germline values: CDR1 MNHEY, CDR2 SVGAGI. The CDR3 sequence is 14 residues long. Trimming cost V 4 bases and J 0 bases, with 10 bases left between them.

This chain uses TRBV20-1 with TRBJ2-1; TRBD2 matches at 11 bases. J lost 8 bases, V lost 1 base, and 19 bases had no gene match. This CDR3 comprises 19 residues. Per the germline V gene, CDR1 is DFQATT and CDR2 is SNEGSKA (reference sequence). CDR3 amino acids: CSARVLAGVGGRRRHEQFF. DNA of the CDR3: TGCAGTGCTAGAGTACTAGCGGGAGTAGGAGGTCGTCGTCGGCATGAGCAGTTCTTC.

CDR3 sequence: CSAALPQGGAEQYF. CDR3 coding DNA: TGCAGTGCCGCTCTGCCACAGGGGGGAGCCGAGCAGTACTTC. The rearrangement uses TRBV20-1 and TRBJ2-7, with TRBD1 matching 8 bases. The CDR3 sequence is 14 residues long. Germline V gives CDR1 DFQATT, CDR2 SNEGSKA (reference sequence). The V segment lost 6 bases and the J segment 6 bases; nucleotides outside the gene matches: 13.

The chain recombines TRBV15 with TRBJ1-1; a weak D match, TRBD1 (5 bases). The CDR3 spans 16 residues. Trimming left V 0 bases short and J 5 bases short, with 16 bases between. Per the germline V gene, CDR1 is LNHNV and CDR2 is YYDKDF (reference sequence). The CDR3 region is CATSRDVGSGGTEAFF. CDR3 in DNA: TGTGCCACCAGCAGAGATGTCGGATCCGGGGGTACTGAAGCTTTCTTT.

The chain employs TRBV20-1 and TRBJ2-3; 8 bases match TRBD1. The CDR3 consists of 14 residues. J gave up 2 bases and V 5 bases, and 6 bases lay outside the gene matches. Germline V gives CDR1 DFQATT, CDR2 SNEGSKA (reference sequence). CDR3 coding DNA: TGCAGTGCTGATCGGACAGGGTTCACAGATACGCAGTATTTT. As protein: CSADRTGFTDTQYF.

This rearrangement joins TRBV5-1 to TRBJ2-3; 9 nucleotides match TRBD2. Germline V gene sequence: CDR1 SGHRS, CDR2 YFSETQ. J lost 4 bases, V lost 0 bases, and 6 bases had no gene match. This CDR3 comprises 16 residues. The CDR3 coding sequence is TGCGCCAGCAGCTTGGGTAGCGGGAGTATCGCAGATACGCAGTATTTT. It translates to CASSLGSGSIADTQYF. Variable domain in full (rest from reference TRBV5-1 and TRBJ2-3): KAGVTQTPRYLIKTRGQQVTLSCSPISGHRSVSWYQQTPGQGLQFLFEYFSETQRNKGNFPGRFSGRQFSNSRSEMNVSTLELGDSALYLCASSLGSGSIADTQYFGPGTRLTVL.